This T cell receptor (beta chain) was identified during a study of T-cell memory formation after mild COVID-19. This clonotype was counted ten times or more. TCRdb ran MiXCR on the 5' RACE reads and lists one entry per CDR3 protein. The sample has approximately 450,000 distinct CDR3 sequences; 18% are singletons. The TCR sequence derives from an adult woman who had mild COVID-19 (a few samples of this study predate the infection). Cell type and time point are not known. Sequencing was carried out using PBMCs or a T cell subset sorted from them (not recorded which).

The CDR3 reads CASTMKGPRYF. CDR3 DNA sequence: TGTGCCAGCACCATGAAGGGGCCTCGGTACTTC. The V gene is TRBV12-3 or TRBV12-4, the J gene TRBJ2-7, with D possibly being TRBD1 (5 bases). This CDR3 spans 11 amino acids. Trimming took 7 bases from V and 12 from J, leaving 16 bases between them.